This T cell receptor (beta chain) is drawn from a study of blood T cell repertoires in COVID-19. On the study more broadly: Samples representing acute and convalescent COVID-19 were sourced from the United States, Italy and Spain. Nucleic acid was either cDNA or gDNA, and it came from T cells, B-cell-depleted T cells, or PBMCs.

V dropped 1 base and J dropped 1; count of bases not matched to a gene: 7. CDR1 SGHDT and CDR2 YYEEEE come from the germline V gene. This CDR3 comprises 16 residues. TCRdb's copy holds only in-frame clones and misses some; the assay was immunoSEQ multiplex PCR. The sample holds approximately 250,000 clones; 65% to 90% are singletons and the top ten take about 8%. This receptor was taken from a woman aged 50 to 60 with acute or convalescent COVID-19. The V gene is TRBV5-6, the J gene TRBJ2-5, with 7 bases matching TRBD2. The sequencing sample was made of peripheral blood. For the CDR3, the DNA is TGTGCCAGCAGCTTGTTAAGGCGGGAGATCCAAGAGACCCAGTACTTC. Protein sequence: CASSLLRREIQETQYF.